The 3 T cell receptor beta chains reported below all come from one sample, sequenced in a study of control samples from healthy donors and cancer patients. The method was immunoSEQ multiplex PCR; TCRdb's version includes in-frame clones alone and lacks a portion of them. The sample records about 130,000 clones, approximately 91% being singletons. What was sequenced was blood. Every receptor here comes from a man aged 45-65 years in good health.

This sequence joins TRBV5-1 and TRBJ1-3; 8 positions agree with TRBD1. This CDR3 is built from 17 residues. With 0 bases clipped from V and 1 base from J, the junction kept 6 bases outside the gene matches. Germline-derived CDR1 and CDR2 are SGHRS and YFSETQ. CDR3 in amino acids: CASSLEAGGLSGNTIYF. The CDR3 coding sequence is TGCGCCAGCAGCTTGGAGGCAGGGGGCTTGTCTGGAAACACCATATATTTT. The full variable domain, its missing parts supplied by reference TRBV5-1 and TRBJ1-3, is KAGVTQTPRYLIKTRGQQVTLSCSPISGHRSVSWYQQTPGQGLQFLFEYFSETQRNKGNFPGRFSGRQFSNSRSEMNVSTLELGDSALYLCASSLEAGGLSGNTIYFGEGSWLTVV.

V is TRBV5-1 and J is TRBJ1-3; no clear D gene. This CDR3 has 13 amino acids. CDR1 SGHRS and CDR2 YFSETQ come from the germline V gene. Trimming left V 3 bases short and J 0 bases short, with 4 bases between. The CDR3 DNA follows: TGCGCCAGCAGCTCATACTCTGGAAACACCATATATTTT. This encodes CASSSYSGNTIYF.

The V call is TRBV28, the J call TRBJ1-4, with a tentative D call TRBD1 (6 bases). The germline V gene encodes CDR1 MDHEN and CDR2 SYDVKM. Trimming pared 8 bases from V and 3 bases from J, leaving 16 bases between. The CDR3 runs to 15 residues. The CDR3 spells CASRETQGANEKLFF. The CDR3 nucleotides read TGTGCCAGCCGAGAGACACAGGGAGCTAATGAAAAACTGTTTTTT. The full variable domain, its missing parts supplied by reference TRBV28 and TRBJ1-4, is DVKVTQSSRYLVKRTGEKVFLECVQDMDHENMFWYRQDPGLGLRLIYFSYDVKMKEKGDIPEGYSVSREKKERFSLILESASTNQTSMYLCASRETQGANEKLFFGSGTQLSVL.